This entry lists 27 T cell receptor beta chains sequenced from one sample in a study of blood T cell repertoires in COVID-19. Assay: immunoSEQ multiplex PCR; the TCRdb copy retains only in-frame clones and omits some. The top ten hold 3.6% of the sample, which has approximately 210,000 clones, approximately 82% seen once. Material: peripheral blood. These receptors were collected from a woman over 75 with acute or convalescent COVID-19.

V gene TRBV7-3 combines with J gene TRBJ2-2; 10 bases are shared with TRBD1. The V segment lost 0 bases and the J segment 6 bases; nucleotides outside the gene matches: 7. This CDR3 has 17 residues. The germline CDR1 and CDR2 sequences are SGHTA and FQGTGA. The CDR3 loop is CASSLTPGDRGAGELFF. The DNA of the CDR3 is TGTGCCAGCAGCTTAACGCCTGGGGACAGGGGAGCCGGGGAGCTGTTTTTT.

The table lists this clone with a few counts. The V call is TRBV7-8, the J call TRBJ1-2; D unresolved. Germline CDR1 and CDR2: SGHVS and FQNEAQ. Between the trimmed V and J ends, which lost 3 bases and 4 bases, there was a span of 12 bases. This CDR3 spans 14 amino acids. For the CDR3, the DNA is TGTGCCAGCAGCTTTGGTTCCGGGATCTATGGCTACACCTTC. This encodes CASSFGSGIYGYTF.

The rearrangement joins TRBV18 to TRBJ1-1; no firm D call. The length of the CDR3 is 13 residues. Trimming pared 2 bases from V and 9 bases from J, leaving 13 bases between. CDR1 KGHSH and CDR2 LQKENI come from the germline V gene. The CDR3 DNA reads as TGTGCCAGCTCACCAAACCCAACACCGCAAGCTTTCTTT. Amino acids: CASSPNPTPQAFF.

The J gene is TRBJ2-3, the V gene TRBV5-1; D is ambiguous. V lost 0 bases to trimming and J lost 6 bases, with 11 bases between them. Germline CDR1 SGHRS, CDR2 YFSETQ. The CDR3 covers 14 residues. DNA for the CDR3: TGCGCCAGCAGCTTGGCTAGTTTAACGGATACGCAGTATTTT. Residues: CASSLASLTDTQYF.

The J gene is TRBJ2-6, the V gene TRBV5-4; D gene uncertain. The V gene lost 2 bases and the J gene lost 3 bases, with 9 bases spanning the gap. The length of the CDR3 is 15 residues. Germline V gives CDR1 SGHNT, CDR2 YYREEE (reference sequence). This chain's CDR3 is CASSFIEVGANVLTF. CDR3 bases: TGTGCCAGCAGCTTCATAGAGGTTGGGGCCAACGTCCTGACTTTC.

The gene calls are TRBV2 and TRBJ1-4; 8 bases are shared with TRBD1. The germline V gene encodes CDR1 SNHLY and CDR2 FYNNEI. This CDR3 is 14 amino acids long. Trimming took 8 bases from V and 8 from J; bases not matched to a gene: 10. The CDR3 nucleotides read TGTGCCAGCCGATTGGGTCAGGGGGCGGAAAAACTGTTTTTT. This translates into CASRLGQGAEKLFF.

This chain joins TRBV14 and TRBJ2-2, with 8 bases lining up with TRBD2. The J segment lost 6 bases and the V segment lost 7 bases, leaving 4 bases of the junction unmatched. CDR1 SGHDN and CDR2 FVKESK come from the germline V gene. The CDR3 consists of 13 residues. CDR3 amino acids: CASKNSGAGELFF. In DNA, the CDR3 is TGTGCCAGCAAAAATAGCGGGGCCGGGGAGCTGTTTTTT.

The count of this clone is one. The chain recombines TRBV4-3 with TRBJ2-5; TRBD1 might be the D (5 bases). The CDR3 runs 16 residues. Germline CDR1 LGHNA, CDR2 YSLEER. The germline V and J ends were trimmed by 6 bases and 5 bases, with 22 bases remaining between them. The DNA for the CDR3 is TGCGCCAGCAGTGCTAGTGCAGGGTCAAGTTGGGAGACCCAGTACTTC. Translated: CASSASAGSSWETQYF.

This clone showed up just once. The identical CDR3 is also encoded by other nucleotide sequences in the sample. The rearrangement links TRBV5-4 to TRBJ1-3, with D possibly TRBD1 on 5 matching bases. V lost 4 bases and J 0 bases, leaving 11 bases between the germline ends. The CDR3 covers 15 residues. Germline V gene sequence: CDR1 SGHNT, CDR2 YYREEE (reference sequence). The CDR3 DNA reads TGTGCCAGCAGCCCGGGACTCAACTCTGGAAACACCATATATTTT. Its translation: CASSPGLNSGNTIYF.

The chain carries TRBV7-9 and TRBJ1-2, with a tentative D call TRBD1 (5 bases). Germline loops: CDR1 SEHNR, CDR2 FQNEAQ (reference sequence). The CDR3 spans 15 residues. Trimming pared 1 base from V and 3 bases from J, leaving 12 bases between. CDR3 loop: CASSLGWVRDYGYTF. The DNA of the CDR3 is TGTGCCAGCAGCTTAGGGTGGGTCAGGGACTATGGCTACACCTTC.

The V call is TRBV19, the J call TRBJ2-2; 8 positions match TRBD1. The CDR3 is 15 residues long. Germline V gives CDR1 LNHDA, CDR2 SQIVND (reference sequence). V dropped 4 bases and J dropped 1; count of bases not matched to a gene: 2. Here the CDR3 reads CASSRGQGNTGELFF. The CDR3 coding sequence is TGTGCCAGTAGTAGAGGACAGGGGAACACCGGGGAGCTGTTTTTT.

The rearrangement uses TRBV7-8 and TRBJ1-4, with 10 bases aligning to TRBD1. The J segment lost 8 bases and the V segment lost 5 bases, leaving 8 bases of the junction unmatched. There are 15 residues in the CDR3. CDR1 is SGHVS and CDR2 is FQNEAQ in the germline V gene. The DNA for the CDR3 is TGTGCCAGCAGCCTGGGAGGGACAGGGGACGAAAAACTGTTTTTT. It yields the protein CASSLGGTGDEKLFF.

Only a few counts were recorded for this clone. This chain joins TRBV7-9 and TRBJ2-1; no clear D gene. The CDR3 covers 16 residues. Germline CDR1 SEHNR, CDR2 FQNEAQ (reference sequence). V was cut by 0 bases and J by 6 bases, with 15 bases left in between. CDR3 region: CASSLAATTASNEQFF. CDR3 nucleotides: TGTGCCAGCAGCTTAGCGGCAACTACGGCATCCAATGAGCAGTTCTTC.

This clone was counted a few times. This chain uses TRBV6-1 with TRBJ2-7; weak D call: TRBD2 (5 bases). Per the germline V gene, CDR1 is MNHNS and CDR2 is SASEGT. The CDR3 is 14 amino acids. Trimming stripped 0 bases from V and 2 bases from J, with 8 bases between. In nucleotides, the CDR3 is TGTGCCAGCAGTGAAGCTGGAGGACCCTACGAGCAGTACTTC. The encoded protein is CASSEAGGPYEQYF.

The genes are TRBV5-1 and TRBJ1-2, with 7 positions matching TRBD1. This CDR3 contains 13 residues. Germline CDR1 SGHRS, CDR2 YFSETQ. V lost 3 bases to trimming and J lost 4 bases; unmatched junction nucleotides: 3. The CDR3: CASSSTGFYGYTF. CDR3 bases: TGCGCCAGCAGCTCGACAGGGTTCTATGGCTACACCTTC.

This clone was detected a few times. The sample has other DNA sequences that encode this CDR3 too. The CDR3 loop is CASSIDRDQPQHF. The CDR3 nucleotides are TGTGCCAGTAGTATAGATCGCGATCAGCCCCAGCATTTT. This chain links TRBV19 with TRBJ1-5; D not resolved. Germline-derived CDR1 and CDR2 are LNHDA and SQIVND (reference sequence). The CDR3 is made up of 13 amino acids. Trimming stripped 0 bases from V and 5 bases from J, with 5 bases between. The whole variable domain, remainder taken from reference TRBV19 and TRBJ1-5, is DGGITQSPKYLFRKEGQNVTLSCEQNLNHDAMYWYRQDPGQGLRLIYYSQIVNDFQKGDIAEGYSVSREKKESFPLTVTSAQKNPTAFYLCASSIDRDQPQHFGDGTRLSIL.

The chain uses TRBV5-4 and TRBJ2-7; the D is unclear. Germline-derived CDR1 and CDR2 are SGHNT and YYREEE (reference sequence). Trimming removed 6 bases from V and 0 bases from J, with 13 bases in between. CDR3 size: 14 residues. CDR3 loop: CASKEQTSSYEQYF. The CDR3, as DNA: TGTGCCAGCAAAGAACAGACCAGCTCCTACGAGCAGTACTTC.

This clone showed up just once. This chain joins TRBV3-1 (or the pseudogene TRBV3-2) and TRBJ1-6; no reliable D call. V shed 3 bases and J shed 10 bases, with 7 bases lying between them. The CDR3 has 12 amino acids. Germline loops: CDR1 LGHDT, CDR2 YNNKEL (reference sequence). The CDR3 reads CASSQSSSPLHF. The CDR3 DNA follows: TGTGCCAGCAGCCAGAGTTCGTCACCCCTCCACTTT.

The chain recombines TRBV11-2 with TRBJ1-2; TRBD1 agrees at 11 bases. CDR3 length equals 17 residues. CDR1 is SGHAT, CDR2 FQNNGV, per germline. The V gene end was trimmed by 1 base and the J gene end by 0 bases; junction bases not matched to a gene: 4. The CDR3 loop is CASSLAGTGGANYGYTF. CDR3 sequence (DNA): TGTGCCAGCAGCTTAGCGGGGACAGGGGGGGCTAACTATGGCTACACCTTC.

V usage is TRBV6-2 or TRBV6-3 and J usage is TRBJ1-2; D unclear. Germline V gene sequence: CDR1 MNHEY, CDR2 SVGEGT. The V end was cut by 2 bases, the J end by 5 bases, with 9 bases between. This CDR3 is built from 13 residues. In DNA, the CDR3 is TGTGCCAGCAGTTACCAGGCAGTATATGGCTACACCTTC. Amino acids: CASSYQAVYGYTF.

In this sample, this clone turned up once. V is TRBV5-1 and J is TRBJ2-7; the match to TRBD2 covers 9 bases. Germline values: CDR1 SGHRS, CDR2 YFSETQ. The CDR3 has 14 residues. V shed 1 base and J 6 bases; nucleotides not matched to a gene: 5. CDR3 in DNA: TGCGCCAGCAGCTTGTGGAATAGCGGGGGCGAGCAGTACTTC. Translated: CASSLWNSGGEQYF.

V and J are TRBV6-2 or TRBV6-3 and TRBJ2-3; TRBD1 matches at 7 bases. Per germline, CDR1 MNHEY and CDR2 SVGEGT. The CDR3 has 16 residues. V lost 2 bases to trimming and J lost 2 bases; unmatched junction nucleotides: 7. The CDR3 DNA reads as TGTGCCAGCAGTTACCGTGGGGACAGCTACACAGATACGCAGTATTTT. Translation gives CASSYRGDSYTDTQYF.

This clone was seen only once. This chain joins TRBV19 and TRBJ1-1, with a possible D match to TRBD1 (5 bases). The CDR3 loop spans 17 amino acids. V shed 3 bases and J shed 1 base, with 18 bases lying between them. The germline V gene encodes CDR1 LNHDA and CDR2 SQIVND (reference sequence). CDR3 region: CASSIRPNWGRNTEAFF. The DNA for the CDR3 is TGTGCCAGTAGTATTCGTCCCAACTGGGGCAGGAACACTGAAGCTTTCTTT.

This chain links TRBV15 with TRBJ2-2, with D unclear. The CDR3 totals 16 residues. Germline lookup yields CDR1 LNHNV and CDR2 YYDKDF (reference sequence). Trimming removed 0 bases at V and 0 bases at J, with 8 bases between. The CDR3 spells CATSRDRVANTGELFF. The CDR3 nucleotides are TGTGCCACCAGCAGAGATCGAGTGGCGAACACCGGGGAGCTGTTTTTT.

This rearrangement joins TRBV19 to TRBJ1-2, with D hard to call. Germline loops: CDR1 LNHDA, CDR2 SQIVND (reference sequence). The CDR3 spans 14 residues. V shed 5 bases and J shed 5 bases, with 15 bases lying between them. The CDR3 coding sequence is TGTGCCAGTAGTCCCGATGCGGCTGAATATGGCTACACCTTC. Protein sequence: CASSPDAAEYGYTF.

V gene TRBV18 combines with J gene TRBJ1-3; no reliable D call. CDR3 length equals 18 residues. Trimming cost V 2 bases and J 0 bases, with 17 bases left between them. Germline CDR1 KGHSH, CDR2 LQKENI. The CDR3 reads CASSPGRRADPSGNTIYF. The CDR3 DNA sequence: TGTGCCAGCTCACCAGGCCGGCGGGCTGACCCCTCTGGAAACACCATATATTTT.

The chain carries TRBV9 and TRBJ1-1; no clear D. Germline-derived CDR1 and CDR2 are SGDLS and YYNGEE. This CDR3 has 17 amino acids. Trimming pared 0 bases from V and 1 base from J, leaving 16 bases between. The CDR3 protein is CASSVGPIGRANTEAFF. CDR3 nucleotides: TGTGCCAGCAGCGTAGGGCCGATCGGGAGGGCGAACACTGAAGCTTTCTTT. The full variable domain, in which reference TRBV9 and TRBJ1-1 provide the parts outside the CDR3, is DSGVTQTPKHLITATGQRVTLRCSPRSGDLSVYWYQQSLDQGLQFLIQYYNGEERAKGNILERFSAQQFPDLHSELNLSSLELGDSALYFCASSVGPIGRANTEAFFGQGTRLTVV.